This entry concerns a single TCR beta chain. Its antigen is still unknown. The sample is drawn from a study of T cells in localized non-small cell lung cancer. Clones were read by immunoSEQ multiplex PCR, and TCRdb kept only the in-frame ones, dropping some. The sample holds roughly 24,000 clones, approximately 89% seen once. General study findings and limits: Sequencing was restricted to one tumor region; therefore, heterogeneity remains possible. Among the tissues sampled, uninvolved adjacent lung had the highest T cell clonality, above tumor. Longer overall survival was associated with a higher density of T cells in the blood. Adjacent lung exhibited a median of approximately 50 among the 100 most abundant tumor clones.

Germline loops: CDR1 MDHEN, CDR2 SYDVKM. Trimming took off 6 bases at V and 6 bases at J, with 12 bases between the two ends. This CDR3 region has 12 residues. Sequencing was performed on peripheral blood, taken before any cancer treatment. V is TRBV28 and J is TRBJ2-7; D might be TRBD1 or TRBD2, each matching 5 bases. This receptor was identified in an older female donor with stage II squamous cell lung carcinoma. This CDR3 is CASRTPGTEQYF. The DNA of the CDR3 is TGTGCCAGCAGAACCCCTGGGACCGAGCAGTACTTC.